The entry below gives a single T cell receptor (beta chain) sequence along with its context. The sample belongs to a study of T cell responses to AZD1222 COVID-19 vaccine. CDR1 is SGHTA, CDR2 FQGTGA, per germline. This CDR3 is 15 amino acids long. V lost 1 base to trimming and J lost 2 bases, with 9 bases between them. Produced via immunoSEQ multiplex PCR; TCRdb's table is partial and in-frame only. This table holds 120,000 or so clones, approximately 85% found once. The chain couples TRBV7-3 to TRBJ1-5; D is unclear. The receptor's source is an adult in good health. The material sequenced was peripheral blood, taken on day 0 of AZD1222 vaccination. The DNA for the CDR3 is TGTGCCAGCAGCTTAAACGCAGGAGGCAATCAGCCCCAGCATTTT. Its translation is CASSLNAGGNQPQHF.